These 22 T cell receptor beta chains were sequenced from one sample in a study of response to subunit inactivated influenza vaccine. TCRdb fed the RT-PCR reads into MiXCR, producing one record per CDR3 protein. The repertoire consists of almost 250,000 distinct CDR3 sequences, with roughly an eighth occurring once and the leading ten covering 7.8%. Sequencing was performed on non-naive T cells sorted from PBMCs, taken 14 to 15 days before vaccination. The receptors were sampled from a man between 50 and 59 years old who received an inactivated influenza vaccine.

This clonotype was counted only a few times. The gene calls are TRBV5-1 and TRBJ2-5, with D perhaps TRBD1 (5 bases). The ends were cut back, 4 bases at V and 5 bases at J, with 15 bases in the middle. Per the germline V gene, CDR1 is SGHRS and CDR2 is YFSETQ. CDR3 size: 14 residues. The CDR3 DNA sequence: TGCGCCAGCAGCCCCAGGGTCCCTCGGGAGACCCAGTACTTC. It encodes CASSPRVPRETQYF. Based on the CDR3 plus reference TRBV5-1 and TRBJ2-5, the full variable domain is KAGVTQTPRYLIKTRGQQVTLSCSPISGHRSVSWYQQTPGQGLQFLFEYFSETQRNKGNFPGRFSGRQFSNSRSEMNVSTLELGDSALYLCASSPRVPRETQYFGPGTRLLVL.

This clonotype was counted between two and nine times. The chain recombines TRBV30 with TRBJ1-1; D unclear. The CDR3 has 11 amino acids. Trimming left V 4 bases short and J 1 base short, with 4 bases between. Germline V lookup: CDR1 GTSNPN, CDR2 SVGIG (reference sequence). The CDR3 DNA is TGTGCCTGGATGTGGAACACTGAAGCTTTCTTT. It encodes CAWMWNTEAFF. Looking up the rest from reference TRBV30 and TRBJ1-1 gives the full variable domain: SQTIHQWPATLVQPVGSPLSLECTVEGTSNPNLYWYRQAAGRGLQLLFYSVGIGQISSEVPQNLSASRPQDRQFILSSKKLLLSDSGFYLCAWMWNTEAFFGQGTRLTVV.

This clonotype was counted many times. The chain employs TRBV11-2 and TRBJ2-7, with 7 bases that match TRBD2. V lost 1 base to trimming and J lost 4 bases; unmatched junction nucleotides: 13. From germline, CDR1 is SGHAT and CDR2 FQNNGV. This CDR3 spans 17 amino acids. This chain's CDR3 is CASSLVAAREWGYEQYF. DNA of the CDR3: TGTGCCAGCAGCTTAGTGGCCGCGCGGGAGTGGGGTTACGAGCAGTACTTC.

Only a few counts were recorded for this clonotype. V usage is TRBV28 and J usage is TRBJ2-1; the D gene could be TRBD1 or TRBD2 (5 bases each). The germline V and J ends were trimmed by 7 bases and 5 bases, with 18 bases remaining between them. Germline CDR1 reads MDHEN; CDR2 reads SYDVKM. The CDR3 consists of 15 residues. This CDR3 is CASTRSGTVDNEQFF. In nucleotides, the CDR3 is TGTGCCAGCACCCGCTCCGGGACGGTTGACAATGAGCAGTTCTTC.

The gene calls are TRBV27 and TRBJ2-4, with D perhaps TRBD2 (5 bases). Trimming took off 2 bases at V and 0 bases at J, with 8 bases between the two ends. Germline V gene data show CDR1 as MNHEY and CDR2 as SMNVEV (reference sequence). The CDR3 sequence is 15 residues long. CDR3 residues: CASSLTSGAKNIQYF. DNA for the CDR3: TGTGCCAGCAGTTTAACCAGCGGAGCCAAAAACATTCAGTACTTC.

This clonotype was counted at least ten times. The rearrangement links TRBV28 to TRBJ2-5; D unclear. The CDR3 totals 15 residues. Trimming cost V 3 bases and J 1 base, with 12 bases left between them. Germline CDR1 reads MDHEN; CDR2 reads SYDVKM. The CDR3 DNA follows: TGTGCCAGCAGTTTGACCCATGTCATCCAAGAGACCCAGTACTTC. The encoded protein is CASSLTHVIQETQYF.

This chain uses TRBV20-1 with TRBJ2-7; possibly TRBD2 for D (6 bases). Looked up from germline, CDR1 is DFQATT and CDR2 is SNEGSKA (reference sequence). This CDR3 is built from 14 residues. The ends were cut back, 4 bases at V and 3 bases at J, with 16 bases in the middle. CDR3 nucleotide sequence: TGCAGTGCTATCATGGACGGGAGAGGCTACGAGCAGTACTTC. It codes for CSAIMDGRGYEQYF.

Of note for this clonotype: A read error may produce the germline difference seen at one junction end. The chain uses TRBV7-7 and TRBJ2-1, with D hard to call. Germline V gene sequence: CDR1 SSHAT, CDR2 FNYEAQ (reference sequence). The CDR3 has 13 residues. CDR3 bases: TGTGCTAGCAGCTTAGGAGAAAACAATGAGCAGTTCTTC. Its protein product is CASSLGENNEQFF.

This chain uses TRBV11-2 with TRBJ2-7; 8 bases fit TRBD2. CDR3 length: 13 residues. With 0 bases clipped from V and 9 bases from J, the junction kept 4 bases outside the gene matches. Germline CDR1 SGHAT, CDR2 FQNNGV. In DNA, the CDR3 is TGTGCCAGCAGCTTAGATCGGGGGGGAGGGCAGTACTTC. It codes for CASSLDRGGGQYF.

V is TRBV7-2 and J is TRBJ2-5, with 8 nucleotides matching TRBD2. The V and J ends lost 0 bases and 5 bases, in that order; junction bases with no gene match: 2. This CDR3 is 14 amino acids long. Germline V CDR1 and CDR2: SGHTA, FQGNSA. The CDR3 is CASSLAGTRETQYF. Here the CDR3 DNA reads TGTGCCAGCAGCTTAGCCGGGACTAGGGAGACCCAGTACTTC.

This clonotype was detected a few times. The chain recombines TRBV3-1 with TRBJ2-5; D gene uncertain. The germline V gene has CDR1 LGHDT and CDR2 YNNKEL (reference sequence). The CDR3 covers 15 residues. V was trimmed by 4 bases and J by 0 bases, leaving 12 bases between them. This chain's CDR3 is CASSRWGSYQETQYF. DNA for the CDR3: TGTGCCAGCAGCCGCTGGGGTAGCTACCAAGAGACCCAGTACTTC.

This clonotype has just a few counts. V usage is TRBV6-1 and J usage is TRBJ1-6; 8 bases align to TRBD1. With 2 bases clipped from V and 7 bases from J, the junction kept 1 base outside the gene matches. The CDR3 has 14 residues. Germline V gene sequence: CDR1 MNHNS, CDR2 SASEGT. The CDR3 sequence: CASSETGGNSPLHF. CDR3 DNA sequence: TGTGCCAGCAGTGAAACAGGGGGGAATTCACCCCTCCACTTT.

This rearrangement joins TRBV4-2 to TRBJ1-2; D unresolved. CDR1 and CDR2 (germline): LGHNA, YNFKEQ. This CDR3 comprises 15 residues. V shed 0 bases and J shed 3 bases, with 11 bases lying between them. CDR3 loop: CASSQESHGDYGYTF. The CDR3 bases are TGTGCCAGCAGCCAAGAATCCCACGGAGACTATGGCTACACCTTC.

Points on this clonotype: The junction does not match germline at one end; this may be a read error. The CDR3 DNA reads as TGTGCCACCAGCCCAAACGGACTAGCGGGAGTTTACGAGCAGTACTTC. Residues: CATSPNGLAGVYEQYF. V and J are TRBV14 and TRBJ2-7, with 13 bases fitting TRBD2. Germline values: CDR1 SGHDN, CDR2 FVKESK. The CDR3 spans 16 residues.

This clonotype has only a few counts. CDR3 sequence reads: CASSPGLAVSYEQYF. The DNA of the CDR3 is TGTGCCAGCAGCCCGGGACTAGCGGTATCCTACGAGCAGTACTTC. This chain uses TRBV7-9 with TRBJ2-7; 11 bases line up with TRBD2. This CDR3 is 15 amino acids long. Germline-derived CDR1 and CDR2 are SEHNR and FQNEAQ (reference sequence). J lost 1 base, V lost 5 bases, and 4 bases had no gene match.

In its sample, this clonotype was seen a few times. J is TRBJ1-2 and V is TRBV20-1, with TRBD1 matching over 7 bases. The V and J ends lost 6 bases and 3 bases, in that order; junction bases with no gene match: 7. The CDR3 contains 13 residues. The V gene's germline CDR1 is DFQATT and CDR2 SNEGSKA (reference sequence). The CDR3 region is CSATSGTDYGYTF. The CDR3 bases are TGCAGTGCGACCTCCGGGACAGACTATGGCTACACCTTC.

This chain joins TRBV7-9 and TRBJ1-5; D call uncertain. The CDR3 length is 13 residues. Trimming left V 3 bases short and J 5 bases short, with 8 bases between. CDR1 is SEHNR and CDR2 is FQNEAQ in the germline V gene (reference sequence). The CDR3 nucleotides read TGTGCCAGCAGCTTGCATCCAGATCAGCCCCAGCATTTT. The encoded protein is CASSLHPDQPQHF.

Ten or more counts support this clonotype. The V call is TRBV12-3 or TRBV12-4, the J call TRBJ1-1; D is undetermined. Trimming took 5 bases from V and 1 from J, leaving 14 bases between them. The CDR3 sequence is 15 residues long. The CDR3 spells CASSPSGFPNTEAFF. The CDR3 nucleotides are TGTGCCAGCAGTCCATCGGGCTTCCCGAACACTGAAGCTTTCTTT.

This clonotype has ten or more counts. The CDR3 sequence is CASSRQTSGGAYEQFF. The CDR3 DNA is TGCGCCAGCAGTCGCCAGACTAGCGGGGGGGCTTATGAGCAGTTCTTC. The rearrangement links TRBV5-1 to TRBJ2-1; 14 bases map to TRBD2. CDR3 length: 16 amino acids. Looked up from germline, CDR1 is SGHRS and CDR2 is YFSETQ. V lost 5 bases, J lost 8 bases, and 9 bases stayed unmatched.

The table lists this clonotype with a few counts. CDR3 nucleotide sequence: TGCAGTGCTTTAGCGGGGGTTCGGGAGACCCAGTACTTC. Protein product: CSALAGVRETQYF. This chain links TRBV20-1 with TRBJ2-5; 9 nucleotides line up with TRBD2. Germline values: CDR1 DFQATT, CDR2 SNEGSKA (reference sequence). This CDR3 is 13 amino acids long. V shed 5 bases, J shed 5 bases, and the junction held 6 bases outside the gene matches.

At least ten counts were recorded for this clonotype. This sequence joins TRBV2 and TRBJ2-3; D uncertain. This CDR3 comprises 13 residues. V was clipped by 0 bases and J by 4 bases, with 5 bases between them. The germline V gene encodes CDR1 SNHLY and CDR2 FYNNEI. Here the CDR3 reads CASSEALSDTQYF. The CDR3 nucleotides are TGTGCCAGCAGTGAAGCGTTATCAGATACGCAGTATTTT.

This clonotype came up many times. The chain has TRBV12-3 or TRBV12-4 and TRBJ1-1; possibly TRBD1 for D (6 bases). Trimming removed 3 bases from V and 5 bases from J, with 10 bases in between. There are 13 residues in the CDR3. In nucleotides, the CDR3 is TGTGCCAGCAGTTTTCGGAGGGGGACTGAAGCTTTCTTT. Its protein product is CASSFRRGTEAFF.